Below, 25 T cell receptor beta chains from the same sample are listed, as sequenced in a study of cytotoxic CD8 clonotypes in ibrutinib-treated CLL. Produced via immunoSEQ multiplex PCR; TCRdb's table is partial and in-frame only. The sample yields around 29,000 clones, more than 65% seen once. The sequences come from PBMCs, collected after 24 months of ibrutinib treatment. These receptors were taken from a human donor with chronic lymphocytic leukemia.

The sample holds a few counts of this clone. This rearrangement joins TRBV2 to TRBJ1-6; D not resolved. V was trimmed by 2 bases and J by 7 bases, leaving 6 bases between them. The germline V gene has CDR1 SNHLY and CDR2 FYNNEI. The CDR3 spans 13 residues. The CDR3 region is CASSELANSPLHF. DNA of the CDR3: TGTGCCAGCAGTGAATTGGCCAATTCACCCCTCCACTTT.

This clone is a singleton in its sample. The chain uses TRBV5-1 and TRBJ2-5, with D possibly matching TRBD2 (5 bases). The length of the CDR3 is 15 residues. Germline V gene data show CDR1 as SGHRS and CDR2 as YFSETQ. The V end lost 6 bases, the J end lost 2 bases, and 17 bases lay between the germline ends. The CDR3 region has the DNA TGCGCCAGCAACCCCGGTCCTAGCAGTCAAGAGACCCAGTACTTC. Its protein is CASNPGPSSQETQYF. Filled out from reference TRBV5-1 and TRBJ2-5, the complete variable domain reads KAGVTQTPRYLIKTRGQQVTLSCSPISGHRSVSWYQQTPGQGLQFLFEYFSETQRNKGNFPGRFSGRQFSNSRSEMNVSTLELGDSALYLCASNPGPSSQETQYFGPGTRLLVL.

The V and J genes are TRBV7-2 and TRBJ2-3; D is unclear. Germline V CDR1 and CDR2: SGHTA, FQGNSA. The V and J ends lost 5 bases and 2 bases respectively, with 5 bases between them. The CDR3 has 12 residues. The CDR3 sequence: CASSPYTDTQYF. CDR3 nucleotide sequence: TGTGCCAGCAGCCCCTACACAGATACGCAGTATTTT.

The V gene is TRBV5-1, the J gene TRBJ2-1; no reliable D call. This CDR3 has 16 residues. V lost 0 bases, J lost 3 bases, and 13 bases lay in between. CDR1 is SGHRS, CDR2 YFSETQ, per germline. The chain's CDR3 is CASSLDRAASYNEQFF. DNA of the CDR3: TGCGCCAGCAGCTTGGATAGAGCAGCTAGCTACAATGAGCAGTTCTTC.

This chain joins TRBV5-1 and TRBJ2-7; a weak D match, TRBD1 (6 bases). V lost 3 bases to trimming and J lost 2 bases, with 9 bases between them. Germline CDR1 is SGHRS and CDR2 is YFSETQ. This CDR3 contains 13 residues. The CDR3 DNA is TGCGCCAGCAGCTCCGGACAGACCTACGAGCAGTACTTC. Amino acids: CASSSGQTYEQYF. Full variable domain (missing parts from reference TRBV5-1 and TRBJ2-7): KAGVTQTPRYLIKTRGQQVTLSCSPISGHRSVSWYQQTPGQGLQFLFEYFSETQRNKGNFPGRFSGRQFSNSRSEMNVSTLELGDSALYLCASSSGQTYEQYFGPGTRLTVT.

The chain combines TRBV28 with TRBJ1-3; D remains unclear. This CDR3 spans 12 amino acids. With 4 bases removed from V and 6 bases from J, the gap between germline ends came to 7 bases. The germline gives CDR1 MDHEN, CDR2 SYDVKM. The CDR3 protein is CASSSELNTIYF. The CDR3 DNA follows: TGTGCCAGCAGTTCCGAACTAAACACCATATATTTT.

The chain uses TRBV10-2 and TRBJ1-3, with 8 bases lining up with TRBD1. The germline V gene has CDR1 WSHSY and CDR2 SAAADI. V lost 7 bases to trimming and J lost 4 bases; unmatched junction nucleotides: 6. The CDR3 is 14 residues long. CDR3 in amino acids: CASTRGLDGNTIYF. DNA of the CDR3: TGCGCCAGCACCAGGGGGCTTGACGGAAACACCATATATTTT.

The chain joins TRBV7-9 to TRBJ2-2; 8 bases are shared with TRBD1. V shed 5 bases and J 5 bases; nucleotides not matched to a gene: 4. Germline V gene sequence: CDR1 SEHNR, CDR2 FQNEAQ (reference sequence). The CDR3 consists of 14 residues. CDR3 in amino acids: CASSPDRVTGELFF. The DNA for the CDR3 is TGTGCCAGCAGCCCGGACAGGGTTACCGGGGAGCTGTTTTTT.

The CDR3 is CASSSSGGGTDTQYF. Written as DNA, the CDR3 is TGTGCCAGCAGCTCCAGCGGGGGGGGCACAGATACGCAGTATTTT. The chain joins TRBV11-2 to TRBJ2-3, with 10 bases fitting TRBD2. Germline CDR1 and CDR2: SGHAT and FQNNGV. This CDR3 has 15 amino acids. Unmatched junction bases numbered 2, after V lost 4 bases and J lost 1 base. Together with reference TRBV11-2 and TRBJ2-3, the CDR3 gives the full variable domain: EAGVAQSPRYKIIEKRQSVAFWCNPISGHATLYWYQQILGQGPKLLIQFQNNGVVDDSQLPKDRFSAERLKGVDSTLKIQPAKLEDSAVYLCASSSSGGGTDTQYFGPGTRLTVL.

The rearrangement joins TRBV28 to TRBJ2-5; D is unclear. The CDR3 length is 14 residues. The germline CDR1 and CDR2 sequences are MDHEN and SYDVKM. V lost 4 bases and J 2 bases, leaving 11 bases between the germline ends. In nucleotides, the CDR3 is TGTGCCAGCAGTTCCCGTATGGGGCAAGAGACCCAGTACTTC. This translates into CASSSRMGQETQYF.

The chain uses TRBV2 and TRBJ1-1, with TRBD1 matching over 8 bases. This CDR3 spans 14 amino acids. With V trimmed by 4 bases and J by 3 bases, 4 bases remained unmatched. CDR1 is SNHLY and CDR2 is FYNNEI in the germline V gene. The CDR3 is CASSGYRGDTEAFF. CDR3 DNA sequence: TGTGCCAGCAGTGGTTACAGGGGGGACACTGAAGCTTTCTTT.

There are a few counts of this clone. The rearrangement uses TRBV5-1 and TRBJ2-5; D ambiguous. The CDR3 consists of 15 residues. Germline V gene data show CDR1 as SGHRS and CDR2 as YFSETQ. Trimming shortened V by 0 bases and J by 1 base, and 10 bases separated the two germline ends. The CDR3 loop reads CASSLGQAAQETQYF. The DNA for the CDR3 is TGCGCCAGCAGCTTGGGTCAGGCAGCCCAAGAGACCCAGTACTTC.

This sequence joins TRBV27 and TRBJ2-7; 9 bases are shared with TRBD1. The germline CDR1 and CDR2 sequences are MNHEY and SMNVEV (reference sequence). The CDR3 length is 15 residues. V shed 4 bases, J shed 0 bases, and the junction held 4 bases outside the gene matches. The CDR3 sequence is CASSSPGQGSYEQYF. In DNA, the CDR3 is TGTGCCAGCAGTTCGCCGGGACAGGGCTCCTACGAGCAGTACTTC.

The chain is built from TRBV6-5 and TRBJ1-5; the D gene is possibly TRBD1 (5 bases). Trimming cost V 8 bases and J 2 bases, with 10 bases left between them. This CDR3 has 13 residues. Germline V gene lookup returns CDR1 MNHEY and CDR2 SVGAGI. CDR3 amino acids: CASQGVGNQPQHF. In nucleotides, the CDR3 is TGTGCCAGCCAGGGAGTGGGCAATCAGCCCCAGCATTTT.

This sequence joins TRBV7-9 and TRBJ1-1; possibly TRBD1 for D (6 bases). The V end lost 8 bases, the J end lost 5 bases, and 15 bases lay between the germline ends. CDR3 length equals 13 residues. CDR1 SEHNR and CDR2 FQNEAQ come from the germline V gene (reference sequence). CDR3 sequence reads: CASSEGVWTEAFF. The CDR3 DNA reads TGTGCCAGCTCAGAGGGGGTATGGACTGAAGCTTTCTTT.

V usage is TRBV5-4 and J usage is TRBJ1-2, with 7 bases that match TRBD1. The trim removed 1 base at V and 0 bases at J, leaving 3 bases unmatched. There are 15 residues in the CDR3. The germline gives CDR1 SGHNT, CDR2 YYREEE (reference sequence). The DNA of the CDR3 is TGTGCCAGCAGCTTGCGAGGGGGCTCTAACTATGGCTACACCTTC. Its translation: CASSLRGGSNYGYTF.

V usage is TRBV28 and J usage is TRBJ1-2; D not certain. CDR1 is MDHEN and CDR2 is SYDVKM in the germline V gene. This CDR3 is built from 12 residues. Trimming removed 7 bases from V and 5 bases from J, with 11 bases in between. This CDR3 reads CASTGIWYGYTF. The CDR3 coding sequence is TGTGCCAGCACTGGGATTTGGTATGGCTACACCTTC.

J is TRBJ2-3 and V is TRBV2; D unresolved. This CDR3 has 15 residues. Germline values: CDR1 SNHLY, CDR2 FYNNEI. Trimming took off 5 bases at V and 6 bases at J, with 18 bases between the two ends. The CDR3 bases are TGTGCCAGCAGTCCGGGCTACCAAAGTAGGGATACGCAGTATTTT. Its protein is CASSPGYQSRDTQYF.

The chain uses TRBV6-9 and TRBJ2-7, with 7 bases matching TRBD1. CDR3 length: 20 amino acids. Germline V gene data show CDR1 as MNHGY and CDR2 as SVAAGI. V dropped 6 bases and J dropped 5; count of bases not matched to a gene: 28. The CDR3 loop is CASRTATGPSYEQYCDEQYF. CDR3 nucleotide sequence: TGTGCCAGCAGGACGGCGACAGGGCCATCCTACGAGCAGTACTGTGACGAGCAGTACTTC.

This clone appeared a single time. The chain links TRBV28 to TRBJ1-5; 7 bases are shared with TRBD1. V lost 5 bases to trimming and J lost 0 bases; unmatched junction nucleotides: 4. Germline V gene data show CDR1 as MDHEN and CDR2 as SYDVKM. This CDR3 spans 15 amino acids. The CDR3 reads CASSPRDSSNQPQHF. The CDR3 nucleotides are TGTGCCAGCAGTCCCCGGGACAGTAGCAATCAGCCCCAGCATTTT.

The rearrangement uses TRBV5-4 and TRBJ1-2, with no clear D. The germline V and J ends were trimmed by 0 bases and 0 bases, with 9 bases remaining between them. Per germline, CDR1 SGHNT and CDR2 YYREEE (reference sequence). The CDR3 is 15 amino acids. This CDR3 reads CASSLGGVTNYGYTF. As DNA, the CDR3 is TGTGCCAGCAGCTTGGGAGGAGTGACTAACTATGGCTACACCTTC. Complete variable domain (other parts from reference TRBV5-4 and TRBJ1-2): ETGVTQSPTHLIKTRGQQVTLRCSSQSGHNTVSWYQQALGQGPQFIFQYYREEENGRGNFPPRFSGLQFPNYSSELNVNALELDDSALYLCASSLGGVTNYGYTFGSGTRLTVV.

This clone was seen a handful of times. V usage is TRBV11-3 and J usage is TRBJ2-7, with 8 bases matching TRBD1. V lost 5 bases to trimming and J lost 1 base; unmatched junction nucleotides: 7. This CDR3 has 15 residues. Germline V CDR1 and CDR2: SGHNT, YENEEA. CDR3 residues: CASSPGQGGSYEQYF. DNA of the CDR3: TGTGCCAGCAGCCCCGGACAGGGTGGGTCCTACGAGCAGTACTTC.

The chain employs TRBV23-1 and TRBJ2-7; 9 nucleotides align to TRBD1. TRBV23-1 is noted as an ORF with a role that remains uncertain. Unmatched junction bases numbered 8, after V lost 2 bases and J lost 0 bases. The CDR3 has 17 residues. DNA of the CDR3: TGCGCCAGCAGTCAACCGAACCCGGGACAGGGCTCCTACGAGCAGTACTTC. Its translation is CASSQPNPGQGSYEQYF.

V gene TRBV7-6 combines with J gene TRBJ2-1; no clear D. The V and J ends lost 11 bases and 2 bases respectively, with 7 bases between them. In germline, CDR1 is SGHVS, CDR2 FNYEAQ. CDR3 length: 11 amino acids. The CDR3 protein is CASSAYNEQFF. For the CDR3, the DNA is TGTGCCTCCTCCGCCTACAATGAGCAGTTCTTC.

The chain is built from TRBV10-3 and TRBJ1-2, with D possibly being TRBD1 (6 bases). The germline V gene has CDR1 ENHRY and CDR2 SYGVKD. V was cut by 1 base and J by 4 bases, with 10 bases left in between. This CDR3 contains 14 residues. The CDR3 loop is CAISEFGGTYGYTF. The CDR3 DNA reads as TGTGCCATCAGTGAGTTTGGGGGCACCTATGGCTACACCTTC.